This TCR beta chain is from a study of blood T cell repertoires in COVID-19. About the research overall: COVID-19 samples from acute and convalescent phases originated in the United States, Italy and Spain. In each case, the material was cDNA or gDNA derived from T cells, B-cell-depleted T cells, or PBMCs.

This clone was detected only a few times. The CDR3 has 15 residues. Deletions cut 0 bases from V and 3 bases from J, with 10 bases between. Germline loops: CDR1 SGDLS, CDR2 YYNGEE. Authors' analysis steps: Nucleated cell number was recorded as an estimate derived from reference gene primer amplification. Profiling relied on immunoSEQ multiplex PCR, and the TCRdb table lists in-frame clones only, not all of them. From that table come the V and J calls and clone size; the DNA was used to work out D and trimming. The sample has around 64,000 clones; 85% to 90% are singletons. The gene calls are TRBV9 and TRBJ1-3; D not resolved. The TCR comes from a man aged 50-59 years with active COVID-19. What was sequenced was peripheral blood. CDR3 DNA: TGTGCCAGCAGCGTAGACTGGGGAGGTGGAAACACCATATATTTT. Translation gives CASSVDWGGGNTIYF.